Listed here are 8 T cell receptor beta chains from one sample, sequenced in a study of cytomegalovirus exposure and HLA in healthy donors. PCR amplification relied on 60 Vbeta primers (plus 13 Jbeta primers). The table came from immunoSEQ multiplex PCR; TCRdb's copy has only in-frame clones and leaves some out. Altogether 95,000 to 150,000 clones are present, around 66% being singletons, with the ten largest covering about 8.9%. What was sequenced was PBMCs. The receptor source for this set is a woman aged 40 to 55 in good health and CMV-seropositive.

This clone was seen only a few times. The J gene is TRBJ2-5, the V gene TRBV6-1, with D unclear. The germline V gene encodes CDR1 MNHNS and CDR2 SASEGT. V was shortened by 4 bases and J by 3 bases, with 6 bases between the two germline ends. This CDR3 contains 12 residues. The chain's CDR3 is CASSAPKETQYF. The DNA of the CDR3 is TGTGCCAGCAGTGCCCCCAAAGAGACCCAGTACTTC.

V usage is TRBV5-1 and J usage is TRBJ1-1; 7 bases map to TRBD1. The germline CDR1 and CDR2 sequences are SGHRS and YFSETQ. CDR3 length equals 14 residues. The ends lost 3 bases at V and 5 bases at J; junction bases unmatched: 7. CDR3 sequence reads: CASSSETGVTEAFF. CDR3 sequence (DNA): TGCGCCAGCAGCTCCGAAACAGGGGTGACTGAAGCTTTCTTT.

This clone has a handful of counts. The chain couples TRBV19 to TRBJ2-7; TRBD1 agrees at 7 bases. Germline CDR1 reads LNHDA; CDR2 reads SQIVND (reference sequence). The trim removed 4 bases at V and 1 base at J, leaving 10 bases unmatched. The CDR3 has 16 amino acids. The chain's CDR3 is CASSKGRDSVSYEQYF. The CDR3 DNA is TGTGCCAGTAGTAAAGGCCGGGACAGTGTTTCCTACGAGCAGTACTTC.

The rearrangement links TRBV27 to TRBJ2-2; 7 positions match TRBD2. The CDR3 consists of 14 residues. Germline V gene data show CDR1 as MNHEY and CDR2 as SMNVEV (reference sequence). Germline trimming cut 8 bases from V and 0 bases from J; bases unmatched to any gene: 3. The CDR3 loop reads CASLLAPNTGELFF. CDR3 in DNA: TGTGCCAGCCTACTAGCGCCGAACACCGGGGAGCTGTTTTTT.

This clone showed up just a few times. The J gene is TRBJ1-2, the V gene TRBV4-2, with a possible D match to TRBD1 (5 bases). This CDR3 spans 17 amino acids. The V end lost 0 bases, the J end lost 3 bases, and 17 bases lay between the germline ends. Germline lookup yields CDR1 LGHNA and CDR2 YNFKEQ. The CDR3 DNA sequence: TGTGCCAGCAGCCAAGAGGGGCGGGGGTCGACCGACTATGGCTACACCTTC. Protein product: CASSQEGRGSTDYGYTF.

This clone is a singleton in its sample. V usage is TRBV5-6 and J usage is TRBJ1-2, with D unresolved. Trimming stripped 0 bases from V and 8 bases from J, with 8 bases between. The CDR3 covers 12 residues. Germline CDR1 reads SGHDT; CDR2 reads YYEEEE. The CDR3 sequence is CASSLGGFGYTF. The DNA for the CDR3 is TGTGCCAGCAGCTTGGGAGGGTTCGGCTACACCTTC.

The rearrangement links TRBV11-3 to TRBJ2-3, with 9 positions matching TRBD1. Germline CDR1 SGHNT, CDR2 YENEEA. The CDR3 loop spans 15 amino acids. V shed 7 bases and J 4 bases; nucleotides not matched to a gene: 9. CDR3: CASMEGQGIADTQYF. The CDR3 DNA reads TGTGCCAGCATGGAGGGACAGGGTATCGCAGATACGCAGTATTTT.

The rearrangement links TRBV6-1 to TRBJ2-7, with no clear D. The V end was cut by 4 bases, the J end by 2 bases, with 6 bases between. Per the germline V gene, CDR1 is MNHNS and CDR2 is SASEGT. The length of the CDR3 is 12 residues. The CDR3 is CASSGATYEQYF. In nucleotides, the CDR3 is TGTGCCAGCAGTGGGGCCACCTACGAGCAGTACTTC.